These 25 T cell receptor beta chains originate from one sample sequenced in a study of T cell clones after liver transplantation. Data came from immunoSEQ multiplex PCR; TCRdb stores just in-frame clones and leaves some out. The sample contains approximately 7,300 clones, over 70% of which appear only once. The sequencing used CD8+ T cells from blood, collected before liver transplant. All receptors come from a human donor who received a liver transplant.

The chain couples TRBV5-4 to TRBJ2-7; 8 bases fit TRBD1. Germline CDR1 is SGHNT and CDR2 is YYREEE (reference sequence). This CDR3 has 13 amino acids. Trimming cost V 3 bases and J 4 bases; bases outside gene matches: 3. The CDR3 nucleotides read TGTGCCAGCAGCTGGGGACAGGAATACGAGCAGTACTTC. Translation: CASSWGQEYEQYF.

This chain connects TRBV5-5 to TRBJ1-5; 7 bases map to TRBD1. In germline, CDR1 is SGHKS, CDR2 YYEKEE (reference sequence). V dropped 4 bases and J dropped 3; count of bases not matched to a gene: 4. There are 14 residues in the CDR3. The CDR3 loop is CASSPGTDNQPQHF. The CDR3 DNA follows: TGTGCCAGCAGCCCTGGGACAGACAATCAGCCCCAGCATTTT.

This sequence joins TRBV19 and TRBJ1-1, with TRBD1 as a possible D gene (6 bases). V was shortened by 10 bases and J by 6 bases, with 15 bases between the two germline ends. The germline V gene has CDR1 LNHDA and CDR2 SQIVND (reference sequence). This CDR3 spans 12 amino acids. The CDR3 protein is CATRGGYPEAFF. In nucleotides, the CDR3 is TGTGCCACAAGGGGGGGGTACCCTGAAGCTTTCTTT. The full variable domain, with the rest looked up from reference TRBV19 and TRBJ1-1, is DGGITQSPKYLFRKEGQNVTLSCEQNLNHDAMYWYRQDPGQGLRLIYYSQIVNDFQKGDIAEGYSVSREKKESFPLTVTSAQKNPTAFYLCATRGGYPEAFFGQGTRLTVV.

The chain employs TRBV27 and TRBJ2-3; D possibly corresponds to TRBD2 (7 bases). V lost 5 bases, J lost 2 bases, and 11 bases lay in between. The length of the CDR3 is 14 residues. From germline, CDR1 is MNHEY and CDR2 SMNVEV (reference sequence). The DNA for the CDR3 is TGTGCCAGCAGTCTGGCGGGGGCCACAGATACGCAGTATTTT. It encodes CASSLAGATDTQYF.

The chain has TRBV7-2 and TRBJ1-1; weak D call: TRBD1 (5 bases). In germline, CDR1 is SGHTA, CDR2 FQGNSA. Trimming removed 6 bases at V and 5 bases at J, with 16 bases between. The CDR3 runs 14 residues. The CDR3 DNA reads TGTGCCAGCAGGTCACAGGCGCGAGAGACTGAAGCTTTCTTT. Translating it yields CASRSQARETEAFF. Supplemented by reference TRBV7-2 and TRBJ1-1, the full variable domain reads GAGVSQSPSNKVTEKGKDVELRCDPISGHTALYWYRQSLGQGLEFLIYFQGNSAPDKSGLPSDRFSAERTGGSVSTLTIQRTQQEDSAVYLCASRSQARETEAFFGQGTRLTVV.

J is TRBJ2-1 and V is TRBV6-5; no definite D call. This CDR3 is 15 amino acids long. Germline CDR1 reads MNHEY; CDR2 reads SVGAGI. Trimming pared 5 bases from V and 0 bases from J, leaving 11 bases between. In DNA, the CDR3 is TGTGCCAGCAGTGTACACACAAACTCCTACAATGAGCAGTTCTTC. It yields the protein CASSVHTNSYNEQFF.

The chain uses TRBV27 and TRBJ2-7; TRBD2 is a possible D gene (6 bases). V lost 5 bases, J lost 2 bases, and 16 bases lay in between. Germline CDR1 is MNHEY and CDR2 is SMNVEV (reference sequence). The CDR3 has 15 amino acids. CDR3 nucleotide sequence: TGTGCCAGCAGTATCCACCGGGACTCAGCCTACGAGCAGTACTTC. It specifies CASSIHRDSAYEQYF.

The chain has TRBV6-1 and TRBJ2-5, with TRBD1 as a possible D gene (7 bases). The CDR3 runs 18 residues. Germline V gene data show CDR1 as MNHNS and CDR2 as SASEGT. The V end was cut by 1 base, the J end by 4 bases, with 22 bases between. The CDR3 coding sequence is TGTGCCAGCAGTGAAGAGTGGGGGGTCGGGCAGGGGGGAGAGACCCAGTACTTC. It specifies CASSEEWGVGQGGETQYF.

The chain uses TRBV28 and TRBJ1-2; 9 bases line up with TRBD1. The CDR3 extends over 14 amino acids. The germline V gene has CDR1 MDHEN and CDR2 SYDVKM. J was trimmed by 4 bases and V by 5 bases; bases with no gene match: 5. This chain's CDR3 is CASSGTGRLYGYTF. As DNA, the CDR3 is TGTGCCAGCAGTGGGACAGGGAGGCTCTATGGCTACACCTTC.

The chain links TRBV7-9 to TRBJ1-3, with 8 bases aligning to TRBD1. Germline V gene data show CDR1 as SEHNR and CDR2 as FQNEAQ (reference sequence). The CDR3 covers 19 residues. V shed 6 bases, J shed 2 bases, and the junction held 18 bases outside the gene matches. Written as DNA, the CDR3 is TGTGCCAGCAGAGAAATAACCGGGACAGGAAGGACGGCTGGAAACACCATATATTTT. Amino acid sequence: CASREITGTGRTAGNTIYF.

The rearrangement links TRBV7-9 to TRBJ2-2; D perhaps matches TRBD2 (6 bases). CDR3 length: 16 residues. Germline CDR1 reads SEHNR; CDR2 reads FQNEAQ (reference sequence). The ends were cut back, 3 bases at V and 0 bases at J, with 11 bases in the middle. CDR3 region: CASSFPGLANTGELFF. Here the CDR3 DNA reads TGTGCCAGCAGCTTCCCGGGACTCGCGAACACCGGGGAGCTGTTTTTT.

The chain carries TRBV27 and TRBJ1-5, with TRBD1 as a possible D gene (6 bases). V was pared by 4 bases and J by 0 bases, with 16 bases between. The germline CDR1 and CDR2 sequences are MNHEY and SMNVEV (reference sequence). This CDR3 comprises 17 residues. Here the CDR3 reads CASSWGRGPYSNQPQHF. In DNA, the CDR3 is TGTGCCAGCAGTTGGGGCAGGGGACCGTATAGCAATCAGCCCCAGCATTTT.

This chain joins TRBV30 and TRBJ1-4, with D maybe TRBD1 (6 bases). This CDR3 region has 14 residues. Trimming left V 8 bases short and J 0 bases short, with 13 bases between. The germline V gene encodes CDR1 GTSNPN and CDR2 SVGIG (reference sequence). The CDR3 spells CATQDSSTNEKLFF. The CDR3 DNA follows: TGTGCCACCCAGGACAGTTCAACTAATGAAAAACTGTTTTTT.

This clone is medium-sized by share. The chain joins TRBV15 to TRBJ1-6, with D unresolved. CDR3 length: 15 residues. The ends were cut back, 0 bases at V and 9 bases at J, with 12 bases in the middle. Germline V gives CDR1 LNHNV, CDR2 YYDKDF (reference sequence). CDR3 loop: CATSRDGEGFSPLHF. Written as DNA, the CDR3 is TGTGCCACCAGCAGAGATGGGGAGGGTTTTTCACCCCTCCACTTT.

V gene TRBV7-2 combines with J gene TRBJ1-5, with D unclear. Per the germline V gene, CDR1 is SGHTA and CDR2 is FQGNSA. V shed 1 base and J shed 2 bases, with 9 bases lying between them. The CDR3 runs 15 residues. The CDR3 loop is CASSLDALRNQPQHF. Written as DNA, the CDR3 is TGTGCCAGCAGCTTAGACGCGCTGCGCAATCAGCCCCAGCATTTT. Combining the CDR3 with reference TRBV7-2 and TRBJ1-5 gives the whole variable domain GAGVSQSPSNKVTEKGKDVELRCDPISGHTALYWYRQSLGQGLEFLIYFQGNSAPDKSGLPSDRFSAERTGGSVSTLTIQRTQQEDSAVYLCASSLDALRNQPQHFGDGTRLSIL.

This sequence joins TRBV2 and TRBJ1-2; 8 bases agree with TRBD1. The CDR3 extends over 15 amino acids. Germline V gene sequence: CDR1 SNHLY, CDR2 FYNNEI. V dropped 6 bases and J dropped 3; count of bases not matched to a gene: 9. The CDR3 DNA reads TGTGCCAGCAGCTGGGGGGGACAGGCCGACTATGGCTACACCTTC. Translated: CASSWGGQADYGYTF.

This clone was observed a handful of times. J is TRBJ2-1 and V is TRBV2; 10 bases match TRBD2. V was clipped by 8 bases and J by 10 bases; unmatched bases: 11. Germline V gives CDR1 SNHLY, CDR2 FYNNEI. CDR3 length equals 14 residues. This CDR3 reads CASPLASGGGEQFF. For the CDR3, the DNA is TGTGCCAGCCCCTTGGCTAGCGGGGGAGGGGAGCAGTTCTTC.

The chain joins TRBV5-6 to TRBJ1-1, with unresolved D. The CDR3 totals 13 residues. Germline V CDR1 and CDR2: SGHDT, YYEEEE. V was cut by 0 bases and J by 5 bases, with 8 bases left in between. The CDR3 is CASSLEWRTEAFF. The CDR3, as DNA: TGTGCCAGCAGCTTGGAGTGGAGGACTGAAGCTTTCTTT. The full variable domain, completed using reference TRBV5-6 and TRBJ1-1, is DAGVTQSPTHLIKTRGQQVTLRCSPKSGHDTVSWYQQALGQGPQFIFQYYEEEERQRGNFPDRFSGHQFPNYSSELNVNALLLGDSALYLCASSLEWRTEAFFGQGTRLTVV.

This clone is categorized as medium-sized. This sequence joins TRBV2 and TRBJ1-1; weak D call: TRBD1 (5 bases). The germline V and J ends were trimmed by 4 bases and 4 bases, with 10 bases remaining between them. The CDR3 loop spans 13 amino acids. CDR1 SNHLY and CDR2 FYNNEI come from the germline V gene. This CDR3 reads CASSAGLVTEAFF. The CDR3 nucleotides are TGTGCCAGCAGTGCAGGGCTGGTCACTGAAGCTTTCTTT.

The chain combines TRBV7-8 with TRBJ1-1; D not resolved. V lost 2 bases and J 2 bases, leaving 18 bases between the germline ends. The germline CDR1 and CDR2 sequences are SGHVS and FQNEAQ. This CDR3 contains 17 residues. Written as DNA, the CDR3 is TGTGCCAGCAGCTTACGTGAGGGTCACCGCCCTAACACTGAAGCTTTCTTT. The encoded protein is CASSLREGHRPNTEAFF.

This clone was counted between two and nine times. V is TRBV7-6 and J is TRBJ2-6; 8 positions match TRBD2. This CDR3 has 16 amino acids. CDR1 is SGHVS, CDR2 FNYEAQ, per germline. With 4 bases clipped from V and 0 bases from J, the junction kept 2 bases outside the gene matches. CDR3 sequence reads: CASSSGGASGANVLTF. The DNA for the CDR3 is TGTGCCAGCAGCTCCGGGGGGGCCTCTGGGGCCAACGTCCTGACTTTC.

This chain joins TRBV2 and TRBJ2-7; a possible D gene is TRBD1 (5 bases). V dropped 3 bases and J dropped 5 bases, with 8 bases sitting between them. Germline V gene lookup returns CDR1 SNHLY and CDR2 FYNNEI. CDR3 length equals 12 residues. The CDR3 protein is CASSESGNEQYF. DNA of the CDR3: TGTGCCAGCAGTGAGTCAGGGAACGAGCAGTACTTC. The whole variable domain, remainder taken from reference TRBV2 and TRBJ2-7, is EPEVTQTPSHQVTQMGQEVILRCVPISNHLYFYWYRQILGQKVEFLVSFYNNEISEKSEIFDDQFSVERPDGSNFTLKIRSTKLEDSAMYFCASSESGNEQYFGPGTRLTVT.

V is TRBV6-6 and J is TRBJ2-1, with D uncertain. CDR3 length: 13 amino acids. The V and J ends lost 6 bases and 6 bases respectively, with 12 bases between them. The germline gives CDR1 MNHNY, CDR2 SVGAGI (reference sequence). CDR3 bases: TGTGCCAGCAGCCCACTCGGCGGCAATGAGCAGTTCTTC. Protein product: CASSPLGGNEQFF.

This chain uses TRBV19 with TRBJ1-5; D gene uncertain. The CDR3 has 15 residues. Deletions cut 4 bases from V and 0 bases from J, with 10 bases between. Per germline, CDR1 LNHDA and CDR2 SQIVND (reference sequence). The CDR3 spells CASSTQVYSNQPQHF. The CDR3 region has the DNA TGTGCCAGTAGTACCCAGGTTTATAGCAATCAGCCCCAGCATTTT.

This rearrangement joins TRBV27 to TRBJ2-1; 8 bases agree with TRBD2. Germline CDR1 is MNHEY and CDR2 is SMNVEV (reference sequence). This CDR3 is built from 15 residues. Trimming removed 5 bases from V and 2 bases from J; junction bases left unmatched: 5. CDR3 in DNA: TGTGCCAGCAGTCCGGACGGGGGGGCCTACAATGAGCAGTTCTTC. It codes for CASSPDGGAYNEQFF.